This TCR beta chain stems from a study of blood T cell repertoires in COVID-19. This clone was seen a single time. The V segment lost 7 bases and the J segment 5 bases; nucleotides outside the gene matches: 3. The CDR3 has 13 amino acids. In germline, CDR1 is LNHDA, CDR2 SQIVND (reference sequence). Sequencing was performed with immunoSEQ multiplex PCR; in TCRdb, only in-frame clones are kept and a portion is missing. The sample has approximately 140,000 clones, approximately 84% seen once; the top ten hold roughly 3.9%. This chain joins TRBV19 and TRBJ1-4; 8 nucleotides line up with TRBD1. Input material: PBMCs or T cells enriched from blood (not recorded which). This receptor was taken from a man aged 50-60 years in a cohort exposed to, infected with or recovered from COVID-19 (not recorded which). The CDR3 bases are TGTGCCAGTACTACAGGGGGGAATGAAAAACTGTTTTTT. It translates to CASTTGGNEKLFF.